The 21 T cell receptor beta chains given below trace back to one sample, sequenced in a study of memory CD4+ T cells and cytomegalovirus serostatus (dated by TCRdb to the late 2010s). Library construction relied on the immunoSEQ multiplex PCR assay. TCRdb re-hosts the immuneACCESS table, in-frame sequences only. Its copies lack some clones; in the studies checked, an unresolved V gene accounts for under half of them, and the cause for the rest is not known. The table for this sample lists 50,000 to 65,000 clones; roughly 78% of them were counted only once. In total, the top ten clones hold under 0.9% of the sample. Single viable CD3+CD4+CD8-CD45RO+ cells were sorted as memory CD4+ T cells on a FACSAria II. The sequencing input was memory CD4+ T cells from blood. These receptors all stem from an adult in good health and CMV-seronegative.

This chain uses TRBV27 with TRBJ1-2; D perhaps matches TRBD1 (6 bases). The CDR3 totals 15 residues. Germline CDR1 reads MNHEY; CDR2 reads SMNVEV (reference sequence). Trimming left V 6 bases short and J 1 base short, with 15 bases between. The CDR3 DNA sequence: TGTGCCAGCAGCCCGGGCGGCAGGGGTAACTATGGCTACACCTTC. It codes for CASSPGGRGNYGYTF.

The chain carries TRBV30 and TRBJ1-6; 9 nucleotides align to TRBD1. J gave up 9 bases and V 2 bases, and 14 bases lay outside the gene matches. This CDR3 comprises 17 residues. The germline V gene has CDR1 GTSNPN and CDR2 SVGIG (reference sequence). CDR3 sequence (DNA): TGTGCCTGGAGTCCCAGAGGGCGACAGGGGGGTTTTTCACCCCTCCACTTT. Translation gives CAWSPRGRQGGFSPLHF.

The V call is TRBV5-1, the J call TRBJ2-1, with 7 bases matching TRBD1. The V gene's germline CDR1 is SGHRS and CDR2 YFSETQ. CDR3 length: 13 amino acids. With V trimmed by 7 bases and J by 5 bases, 6 bases remained unmatched. The DNA for the CDR3 is TGCGCCAGCGGGACAGATCTAGACAATGAGCAGTTCTTC. The encoded protein is CASGTDLDNEQFF.

This chain joins TRBV11-3 and TRBJ1-3; D remains ambiguous. The germline V gene has CDR1 SGHNT and CDR2 YENEEA. The CDR3 contains 13 residues. The germline V and J ends were trimmed by 2 bases and 0 bases, with 2 bases remaining between them. The CDR3 nucleotides are TGTGCCAGCAGCTTAAGCTCTGGAAACACCATATATTTT. As protein: CASSLSSGNTIYF.

The chain has TRBV28 and TRBJ1-4; D not resolved. CDR3 length: 12 amino acids. V was cut by 7 bases and J by 7 bases, with 10 bases left in between. Looked up from germline, CDR1 is MDHEN and CDR2 is SYDVKM. The CDR3 protein is CASKREGEKLFF. The CDR3 nucleotides read TGTGCCAGCAAGCGGGAGGGTGAAAAACTGTTTTTT. The full variable domain, its missing parts supplied by reference TRBV28 and TRBJ1-4, is DVKVTQSSRYLVKRTGEKVFLECVQDMDHENMFWYRQDPGLGLRLIYFSYDVKMKEKGDIPEGYSVSREKKERFSLILESASTNQTSMYLCASKREGEKLFFGSGTQLSVL.

By frequency in the sample, this clone is medium-sized (0.01 to 0.1%). This chain links TRBV6-5 with TRBJ1-2; no definite D call. This CDR3 comprises 13 residues. Germline V lookup: CDR1 MNHEY, CDR2 SVGAGI. Trimming cost V 4 bases and J 4 bases, with 10 bases left between them. The CDR3 nucleotides read TGTGCCAGCAGTTCTAATGGGGTCTATGGCTACACCTTC. It specifies CASSSNGVYGYTF.

In DNA form, the CDR3 reads TGTGCCAGTAGTCCTGGGGGGCAGGGGGCTGAAGCTTTCTTT. It is translated as CASSPGGQGAEAFF. J is TRBJ1-1 and V is TRBV19; 7 bases are shared with TRBD1. The CDR3 covers 14 residues. In germline, CDR1 is LNHDA, CDR2 SQIVND (reference sequence). Germline trimming cut 5 bases from V and 6 bases from J; bases unmatched to any gene: 9. Using reference TRBV19 and TRBJ1-1 for the parts outside the CDR3, the full variable domain is DGGITQSPKYLFRKEGQNVTLSCEQNLNHDAMYWYRQDPGQGLRLIYYSQIVNDFQKGDIAEGYSVSREKKESFPLTVTSAQKNPTAFYLCASSPGGQGAEAFFGQGTRLTVV.

This clone has only a few counts. The V call is TRBV7-2, the J call TRBJ2-1, with 11 bases aligning to TRBD2. The CDR3 loop spans 16 amino acids. J lost 3 bases, V lost 1 base, and 2 bases had no gene match. Germline V gives CDR1 SGHTA, CDR2 FQGNSA. CDR3 in amino acids: CASSLGGTSGYNEQFF. The CDR3, as DNA: TGTGCCAGCAGCTTAGGTGGGACTAGCGGCTACAATGAGCAGTTCTTC.

This rearrangement joins TRBV5-8 to TRBJ1-5; D call uncertain. Germline CDR1 and CDR2: SGHTS and YDEGEE. The V end lost 5 bases, the J end lost 2 bases, and 20 bases lay between the germline ends. The CDR3 has 17 amino acids. As DNA, the CDR3 is TGTGCCAGCAGAATTGAGGCGGGGATCGGGGGCAATCAGCCCCAGCATTTT. It yields the protein CASRIEAGIGGNQPQHF.

The chain couples TRBV11-2 to TRBJ1-2; possible D gene TRBD1, 5 bases. The CDR3 is 13 residues long. Per germline, CDR1 SGHAT and CDR2 FQNNGV. The ends were cut back, 0 bases at V and 8 bases at J, with 10 bases in the middle. The CDR3 spells CASSLERGTGYTF. The CDR3 DNA follows: TGTGCCAGCAGCTTAGAGAGGGGCACCGGCTACACCTTC.

The rearrangement uses TRBV6-5 and TRBJ1-2; no firm D call. V lost 7 bases and J 4 bases, leaving 7 bases between the germline ends. Germline CDR1 reads MNHEY; CDR2 reads SVGAGI. The CDR3 consists of 11 residues. CDR3 region: CASMHSYGYTF. In DNA, the CDR3 is TGTGCCAGCATGCACAGCTATGGCTACACCTTC.

In its sample, this clone was seen once. The genes are TRBV5-4 and TRBJ2-7, with 8 bases matching TRBD1. The CDR3 extends over 12 amino acids. Germline assignment: CDR1 SGHNT and CDR2 YYREEE (reference sequence). V lost 4 bases, J lost 7 bases, and 4 bases stayed unmatched. DNA of the CDR3: TGTGCCAGCAGCCTACAGGGGGTAGAGCAGTACTTC. This gives the protein CASSLQGVEQYF.

The V gene is TRBV2, the J gene TRBJ1-6; D call uncertain. Germline V lookup: CDR1 SNHLY, CDR2 FYNNEI. The V gene lost 1 base and the J gene lost 6 bases, with 7 bases spanning the gap. CDR3 length: 14 amino acids. Here the CDR3 reads CASSEDRSNSPLHF. Here the CDR3 DNA reads TGTGCCAGCAGTGAAGACAGAAGTAATTCACCCCTCCACTTT.

This clone was counted once. The chain combines TRBV11-3 with TRBJ2-7, with TRBD1 matching 8 bases. Losses at the gene ends were 1 base for V and 8 bases for J; bases not matched to a gene: 4. Per the germline V gene, CDR1 is SGHNT and CDR2 is YENEEA. CDR3 length: 13 residues. The CDR3 here is CASSLAGQGKQYF. The CDR3 DNA is TGTGCCAGCAGCTTAGCAGGACAGGGTAAGCAGTACTTC.

V is TRBV7-9 and J is TRBJ1-1, with D uncertain. CDR3 length: 12 residues. The V end was cut by 1 base, the J end by 8 bases, with 8 bases between. Germline V gene data show CDR1 as SEHNR and CDR2 as FQNEAQ (reference sequence). CDR3 coding DNA: TGTGCCAGCAGCTTAGGGCAGGAGGAAGCTTTCTTT. The encoded protein is CASSLGQEEAFF.

CDR3 DNA: TGCAGTGCTATCCCAGTAGATACGCAGTATTTT. Translated: CSAIPVDTQYF. The rearrangement uses TRBV20-1 and TRBJ2-3; D remains unclear. Trimming stripped 4 bases from V and 5 bases from J, with 7 bases between. CDR1 is DFQATT, CDR2 SNEGSKA, per germline (reference sequence). There are 11 residues in the CDR3.

This chain connects TRBV5-4 to TRBJ2-5, with 9 positions matching TRBD1. J was trimmed by 5 bases and V by 2 bases; bases with no gene match: 7. Germline CDR1 reads SGHNT; CDR2 reads YYREEE (reference sequence). The CDR3 consists of 15 residues. In DNA, the CDR3 is TGTGCCAGCAGCTTTGGGACAGGGTTGTCGGAGACCCAGTACTTC. Its translation: CASSFGTGLSETQYF.

This clone was observed a few times. This rearrangement joins TRBV5-1 to TRBJ2-5; possible D gene TRBD2, 6 bases. V was shortened by 8 bases and J by 2 bases, with 10 bases between the two germline ends. Germline V gene data show CDR1 as SGHRS and CDR2 as YFSETQ. This CDR3 has 12 amino acids. The CDR3 here is CASGREQETQYF. CDR3 nucleotide sequence: TGCGCCAGTGGGCGGGAACAAGAGACCCAGTACTTC.

This clone showed up just once. CDR3 coding DNA: TGTGCTAGTGGTTTGGTACTTCAGGGGACCACCGGGGAGCTGTTTTTT. This sequence encodes CASGLVLQGTTGELFF. This rearrangement joins TRBV12-5 to TRBJ2-2, with TRBD1 as a possible D gene (6 bases). Germline V gene data show CDR1 as LGHNT and CDR2 as FRNRAP. The CDR3 loop spans 16 amino acids. The ends were cut back, 0 bases at V and 4 bases at J, with 12 bases in the middle.

The chain carries TRBV28 and TRBJ1-1, with D uncertain. This CDR3 spans 12 amino acids. V dropped 1 base and J dropped 11 bases, with 11 bases sitting between them. CDR1 and CDR2 from the germline V gene are MDHEN and SYDVKM. The DNA of the CDR3 is TGTGCCAGCAGTTTATTAGCGCCGCAGGCTTTCTTT. It yields the protein CASSLLAPQAFF. Full variable domain (outside the CDR3, taken from reference TRBV28 and TRBJ1-1): DVKVTQSSRYLVKRTGEKVFLECVQDMDHENMFWYRQDPGLGLRLIYFSYDVKMKEKGDIPEGYSVSREKKERFSLILESASTNQTSMYLCASSLLAPQAFFGQGTRLTVV.

This clone was seen a few times. This sequence joins TRBV30 and TRBJ1-1; D gene unclear. Trimming removed 2 bases from V and 1 base from J, with 5 bases in between. The CDR3 is made up of 12 amino acids. Germline V lookup: CDR1 GTSNPN, CDR2 SVGIG (reference sequence). CDR3 residues: CAWSLSNTEAFF. The CDR3 coding sequence is TGTGCCTGGAGTCTGTCGAACACTGAAGCTTTCTTT.